The 26 T cell receptor beta chains listed next were all sequenced from one sample in a study of blood T cell repertoires in COVID-19. The protocol was immunoSEQ multiplex PCR, while the TCRdb copy is restricted to in-frame clones and leaves out a portion. The repertoire holds 250,000 or so clones, with around nine tenths as singletons. The sequencing sample was made of peripheral blood. These receptors came from a man aged 40-55 years with active or convalescent COVID-19.

The V call is TRBV11-3, the J call TRBJ1-1, with a possible D match to TRBD1 (6 bases). The CDR3 covers 16 residues. Germline V gene sequence: CDR1 SGHNT, CDR2 YENEEA. V lost 5 bases, J lost 1 base, and 17 bases lay in between. CDR3 region: CASSKPAGTPNTEAFF. Here the CDR3 DNA reads TGTGCCAGCAGCAAACCTGCCGGGACACCGAACACTGAAGCTTTCTTT.

J is TRBJ1-5 and V is TRBV3-1 (or the pseudogene TRBV3-2); 10 bases agree with TRBD1. Germline V gene lookup returns CDR1 LGHDT and CDR2 YNNKEL (reference sequence). Trimming removed 2 bases from V and 9 bases from J; junction bases left unmatched: 4. The CDR3 is 14 residues long. The DNA for the CDR3 is TGTGCCAGCAGCCAACGGACAGGGGGTGGGCCCCAGCATTTT. As protein: CASSQRTGGGPQHF.

The gene calls are TRBV9 and TRBJ2-1, with D tentatively TRBD2 (7 bases). Germline CDR1 reads SGDLS; CDR2 reads YYNGEE. CDR3 length equals 16 residues. The V and J ends lost 0 bases and 1 base respectively, with 11 bases between them. CDR3 loop: CASSVEGGPSYNEQFF. The CDR3 DNA reads as TGTGCCAGCAGCGTAGAGGGGGGGCCTTCCTACAATGAGCAGTTCTTC.

The chain couples TRBV12-3 or TRBV12-4 to TRBJ1-2; D not certain. Trimming shortened V by 4 bases and J by 2 bases, and 8 bases separated the two germline ends. The CDR3 loop spans 13 amino acids. Here the CDR3 DNA reads TGTGCCAGCAGTTACACGGGAAACTATGGCTACACCTTC. Its protein product is CASSYTGNYGYTF.

The V and J genes are TRBV19 and TRBJ2-2; D unclear. V was trimmed by 5 bases and J by 5 bases, leaving 6 bases between them. The CDR3 sequence is 12 residues long. Germline V gene data show CDR1 as LNHDA and CDR2 as SQIVND (reference sequence). The DNA for the CDR3 is TGTGCCAGTAGTTCTTTTACCGGGGAGCTGTTTTTT. Translated, it gives CASSSFTGELFF.

The rearrangement uses TRBV5-4 and TRBJ2-2, with D tentatively TRBD2 (6 bases). The V gene's germline CDR1 is SGHNT and CDR2 YYREEE (reference sequence). The V gene lost 2 bases and the J gene lost 6 bases, with 8 bases spanning the gap. The CDR3 contains 13 residues. In DNA, the CDR3 is TGTGCCAGCAGCTTCGGAGGGGCCGGGGAGCTGTTTTTT. It encodes CASSFGGAGELFF.

The V and J genes are TRBV6-5 and TRBJ2-7; TRBD1 matches 10 bases. The CDR3 spans 16 residues. The V gene's germline CDR1 is MNHEY and CDR2 SVGAGI. The J segment lost 3 bases and the V segment lost 0 bases, leaving 5 bases of the junction unmatched. CDR3 DNA sequence: TGTGCCAGCAGTTACTCACGGGACAGGGGTCACTACGAGCAGTACTTC. Protein: CASSYSRDRGHYEQYF.

This clone was detected only a few times. The chain recombines TRBV7-9 with TRBJ2-3; 9 positions match TRBD1. The CDR3 totals 15 residues. CDR1 is SEHNR and CDR2 is FQNEAQ in the germline V gene (reference sequence). Trimming took 4 bases from V and 4 from J; bases not matched to a gene: 6. This CDR3 reads CASSSDRGAADTQYF. The DNA for the CDR3 is TGTGCCAGCAGCTCGGACAGGGGCGCGGCAGATACGCAGTATTTT.

V usage is TRBV30 and J usage is TRBJ2-2, with 7 positions matching TRBD1. This CDR3 has 14 residues. CDR1 and CDR2 from the germline V gene are GTSNPN and SVGIG (reference sequence). The V gene end was trimmed by 5 bases and the J gene end by 6 bases; junction bases not matched to a gene: 9. CDR3 sequence: CAWVRDSGAGELFF. The CDR3 DNA is TGTGCCTGGGTCCGGGACAGTGGGGCCGGGGAGCTGTTTTTT.

This CDR3 is CASSHYYLRERGDTQYF. DNA for the CDR3: TGTGCCAGCAGCCATTACTATTTGCGGGAGAGAGGGGATACGCAGTATTTT. The chain carries TRBV7-2 and TRBJ2-3; TRBD2 matches at 7 bases. CDR3 length: 17 residues. The trim removed 5 bases at V and 6 bases at J, leaving 17 bases unmatched. Germline V gives CDR1 SGHTA, CDR2 FQGNSA.

This chain's CDR3 is CASSPGGAETEAFF. CDR3 nucleotides: TGTGCCAGCAGCCCTGGGGGGGCGGAGACTGAAGCTTTCTTT. J is TRBJ1-1 and V is TRBV9; perhaps TRBD1 as D (6 bases). The V end lost 4 bases, the J end lost 5 bases, and 15 bases lay between the germline ends. From germline, CDR1 is SGDLS and CDR2 YYNGEE. The CDR3 contains 14 residues. The whole variable domain, filled in from reference TRBV9 and TRBJ1-1, reads DSGVTQTPKHLITATGQRVTLRCSPRSGDLSVYWYQQSLDQGLQFLIQYYNGEERAKGNILERFSAQQFPDLHSELNLSSLELGDSALYFCASSPGGAETEAFFGQGTRLTVV.

The chain carries TRBV18 and TRBJ1-6; TRBD1 agrees at 12 bases. The ends lost 5 bases at V and 0 bases at J; junction bases unmatched: 2. The CDR3 covers 17 residues. CDR1 and CDR2 (germline): KGHSH, LQKENI. This CDR3 is CASSGTGGASYNSPLHF. DNA of the CDR3: TGTGCCAGCTCAGGGACAGGGGGCGCCTCCTATAATTCACCCCTCCACTTT.

V usage is TRBV28 and J usage is TRBJ2-1; D ambiguous. Deletions cut 6 bases from V and 13 bases from J, with 16 bases between. This CDR3 has 12 amino acids. Germline V gene lookup returns CDR1 MDHEN and CDR2 SYDVKM. Written as DNA, the CDR3 is TGTGCCAGCAGGCTACCGGGTCTCCCCCAGTTCTTC. Translating it yields CASRLPGLPQFF. Complete variable domain (other parts from reference TRBV28 and TRBJ2-1): DVKVTQSSRYLVKRTGEKVFLECVQDMDHENMFWYRQDPGLGLRLIYFSYDVKMKEKGDIPEGYSVSREKKERFSLILESASTNQTSMYLCASRLPGLPQFFGPGTRLTVL.

V usage is TRBV2 and J usage is TRBJ2-7; 9 bases line up with TRBD1. With 6 bases clipped from V and 2 bases from J, the junction kept 2 bases outside the gene matches. Germline V gene sequence: CDR1 SNHLY, CDR2 FYNNEI. This CDR3 contains 13 residues. DNA for the CDR3: TGTGCCAGCAGGGGACAGGGTACCTACGAGCAGTACTTC. Translating gives CASRGQGTYEQYF.

This clone came up once. The chain joins TRBV5-1 to TRBJ1-1; 8 bases map to TRBD1. The V gene's germline CDR1 is SGHRS and CDR2 YFSETQ. Trimming removed 4 bases from V and 3 bases from J; junction bases left unmatched: 5. This CDR3 has 14 residues. The CDR3 loop is CASSVRDRYTEAFF. The CDR3 DNA sequence: TGCGCCAGCAGCGTCCGGGACAGGTACACTGAAGCTTTCTTT.

The CDR3 nucleotides are TGCGCCAGCAGCTTGGAGGGAGCTCCAGAGACCCAGTACTTC. Protein sequence: CASSLEGAPETQYF. The rearrangement uses TRBV5-1 and TRBJ2-5; a possible D gene is TRBD2 (5 bases). The germline V gene has CDR1 SGHRS and CDR2 YFSETQ. V dropped 0 bases and J dropped 4 bases, with 10 bases sitting between them. The length of the CDR3 is 14 residues.

V is TRBV5-1 and J is TRBJ2-7, with D maybe TRBD2 (6 bases). From germline, CDR1 is SGHRS and CDR2 YFSETQ. V dropped 7 bases and J dropped 4 bases, with 15 bases sitting between them. This CDR3 is 13 amino acids long. In DNA, the CDR3 is TGCGCCAGCCGATTACTAGCAGGGTACGAGCAGTACTTC. Residues: CASRLLAGYEQYF.

The V call is TRBV7-2, the J call TRBJ1-1; the D is unclear. Deletions cut 10 bases from V and 4 bases from J, with 16 bases between. Germline CDR1 and CDR2: SGHTA and FQGNSA. The CDR3 length is 13 residues. CDR3 sequence (DNA): TGTGCCAACCAGATTGAGGGAGTCACTGAAGCTTTCTTT. Translating it yields CANQIEGVTEAFF.

V is TRBV7-9 and J is TRBJ1-5; 8 bases line up with TRBD1. This CDR3 spans 14 amino acids. J was trimmed by 6 bases and V by 0 bases; bases with no gene match: 1. Germline CDR1 SEHNR, CDR2 FQNEAQ (reference sequence). Here the CDR3 reads CASSLADRAQPQHF. CDR3 bases: TGTGCCAGCAGCTTAGCGGACAGGGCTCAGCCCCAGCATTTT.

This chain links TRBV19 with TRBJ1-1; D remains ambiguous. The CDR3 is 14 residues long. CDR1 is LNHDA, CDR2 SQIVND, per germline (reference sequence). Trimming stripped 1 base from V and 5 bases from J, with 11 bases between. The CDR3 DNA is TGTGCCAGTAGTATAGGCCGGGGTTGGACTGAAGCTTTCTTT. It yields the protein CASSIGRGWTEAFF.

The chain recombines TRBV4-2 with TRBJ1-2, with D possibly being TRBD1 (6 bases). In germline, CDR1 is LGHNA, CDR2 YNFKEQ. Trimming removed 4 bases from V and 8 bases from J, with 23 bases in between. CDR3 size: 16 residues. This chain's CDR3 is CASSRQPPQGNRGYTF. CDR3 DNA: TGTGCCAGCAGCCGACAGCCCCCCCAGGGGAATAGGGGCTACACCTTC.

As DNA, the CDR3 is TGTGCCAGCAGCCCAACAGGGGGCGCAGATACGCAGTATTTT. Its translation is CASSPTGGADTQYF. This chain joins TRBV3-1 (or the pseudogene TRBV3-2) and TRBJ2-3; 9 positions match TRBD1. Germline V gene lookup returns CDR1 LGHDT and CDR2 YNNKEL (reference sequence). V shed 4 bases and J 4 bases; nucleotides not matched to a gene: 3. This CDR3 has 14 residues.

This clone has a single count. Here the CDR3 reads CASTDRVGTEAFF. CDR3 nucleotide sequence: TGTGCCAGCACAGACAGGGTTGGCACTGAAGCTTTCTTT. The chain is built from TRBV2 and TRBJ1-1; the match to TRBD1 covers 7 bases. Germline CDR1 reads SNHLY; CDR2 reads FYNNEI. The V gene end was trimmed by 7 bases and the J gene end by 4 bases; junction bases not matched to a gene: 6. There are 13 residues in the CDR3.

The J gene is TRBJ1-2, the V gene TRBV5-8; D is unresolved. The CDR3 contains 14 residues. In germline, CDR1 is SGHTS, CDR2 YDEGEE. V lost 6 bases and J 5 bases, leaving 17 bases between the germline ends. CDR3 in amino acids: CASNTPTTQYGYTF. CDR3 DNA sequence: TGTGCCAGCAATACCCCCACCACCCAGTATGGCTACACCTTC.

The chain combines TRBV28 with TRBJ2-7; 10 bases line up with TRBD2. V lost 8 bases, J lost 0 bases, and 4 bases stayed unmatched. CDR3 length: 14 residues. The germline gives CDR1 MDHEN, CDR2 SYDVKM. CDR3 bases: TGTGCCAGCCAAGCGGGGGGGATCTCCTACGAGCAGTACTTC. It yields the protein CASQAGGISYEQYF.

The chain combines TRBV5-5 with TRBJ2-1; D possibly corresponds to TRBD2 (6 bases). Germline assignment: CDR1 SGHKS and CDR2 YYEKEE (reference sequence). V was cut by 1 base and J by 0 bases, with 8 bases left in between. CDR3 length: 15 residues. CDR3 sequence: CASSLYGSSYNEQFF. The CDR3 DNA follows: TGTGCCAGCAGCTTGTACGGGAGCTCCTACAATGAGCAGTTCTTC.